What follows are 23 T cell receptor beta chains derived from one specimen sequenced in a study of regulatory T cells in long-lasting Graves disease. Arm-PCR of CDR3 regions with iRepertoire HTBI primers generated TCR beta libraries. TCRdb re-analysed the multiplex PCR reads in MiXCR, keeping a single row per CDR3 protein. The repertoire holds 350,000 to 450,000 distinct CDR3 sequences, with 15% as singletons. Described time point: newly diagnosed GD, antithyroid drugs for less than 3 months. PBMC RNA was the source of the TCR library. These data were likewise used in another study, on T cells in Graves' hyperthyroidism and ophthalmopathy.

Sequencing used peripheral blood mononuclear cells (PBMCs), obtained at new diagnosis, from a patient treated with antithyroid drugs. The receptors stem from a woman in her twenties or thirties with Graves disease.

This clonotype was seen a handful of times. The genes are TRBV5-1 and TRBJ2-3; possibly TRBD1 for D (6 bases). With 0 bases removed from V and 3 bases from J, the gap between germline ends came to 11 bases. Germline V gene data show CDR1 as SGHRS and CDR2 as YFSETQ. This CDR3 spans 15 amino acids. The CDR3: CASSLDPDRTDTQYF. In nucleotides, the CDR3 is TGCGCCAGCAGCTTGGATCCGGACAGAACAGATACGCAGTATTTT.

This clonotype occurred a few times. The chain employs TRBV19 and TRBJ1-2; 9 bases agree with TRBD1. The germline gives CDR1 LNHDA, CDR2 SQIVND (reference sequence). This CDR3 has 15 amino acids. V dropped 5 bases and J dropped 4; count of bases not matched to a gene: 8. Here the CDR3 DNA reads TGTGCCAGTAGTTTGGGGACAGGGAAAATCTATGGCTACACCTTC. Its translation: CASSLGTGKIYGYTF.

This sequence joins TRBV4-1 and TRBJ2-7; 9 bases are a match to TRBD1. The V gene end was trimmed by 2 bases and the J gene end by 5 bases; junction bases not matched to a gene: 7. Germline V CDR1 and CDR2: MGHRA, YSYEKL. This CDR3 has 15 amino acids. The CDR3 here is CASSQPRDRENEQYF. DNA for the CDR3: TGCGCCAGCAGCCAACCTCGGGACAGGGAAAACGAGCAGTACTTC.

The table lists this clonotype with many counts. The chain employs TRBV11-2 and TRBJ2-7; D is unresolved. The V end was cut by 5 bases, the J end by 2 bases, with 13 bases between. The CDR3 length is 14 residues. Looked up from germline, CDR1 is SGHAT and CDR2 is FQNNGV. CDR3 DNA: TGTGCCAGCAGCCAAGATTTACCACCCTACGAGCAGTACTTC. Translation gives CASSQDLPPYEQYF.

A note on this clonotype: Given the absence of the conserved phenylalanine or tryptophan at the CDR3 end, a read error is likely. The genes are TRBV15 and TRBJ2-7; D is unclear. Looked up from germline, CDR1 is LNHNV and CDR2 is YYDKDF (reference sequence). The V end was cut by 0 bases, the J end by 4 bases, with 1 base between. The CDR3 totals 11 residues. The CDR3 DNA reads as TGTGCCACCAGCAGAGAGTACGAGCAGTACCTC. Translation gives CATSREYEQYL.

The chain combines TRBV24-1 with TRBJ2-1; 8 nucleotides match TRBD2. V lost 3 bases to trimming and J lost 6 bases; unmatched junction nucleotides: 6. Germline V gene sequence: CDR1 KGHDR, CDR2 SFDVKD. The CDR3 length is 15 residues. The CDR3 sequence: CATSDRAGGSNEQFF. CDR3 nucleotides: TGTGCCACCAGTGATCGGGCGGGAGGATCCAATGAGCAGTTCTTC.

This clonotype was counted only a few times. A much larger clone lies one base from this, so it may be a read error. V gene TRBV11-2 combines with J gene TRBJ1-1; D not certain. Germline V CDR1 and CDR2: SGHAT, FQNNGV. The germline V and J ends were trimmed by 1 base and 3 bases, with 18 bases remaining between them. The CDR3 loop spans 17 amino acids. The CDR3 DNA is TGTGCCAGCAGCTTAGGAACAACTCGGGATGGAGACACTGAAGCTTTCTTT. Translated: CASSLGTTRDGDTEAFF.

This clonotype has a count of ten or more. The genes are TRBV11-2 and TRBJ2-3; 9 nucleotides agree with TRBD2. The CDR3 is 16 residues long. V lost 3 bases, J lost 4 bases, and 8 bases stayed unmatched. Germline V gene sequence: CDR1 SGHAT, CDR2 FQNNGV. CDR3 coding DNA: TGTGCCAGCAGCTTTAGACTAGCGGCGGCGGCAGATACGCAGTATTTT. It encodes CASSFRLAAAADTQYF.

This clonotype was recorded many times. V is TRBV20-1 and J is TRBJ2-7, with D maybe TRBD1 (6 bases). V gave up 2 bases and J gave up 0 bases, with 11 bases separating them. The CDR3 runs to 14 residues. In germline, CDR1 is DFQATT, CDR2 SNEGSKA (reference sequence). CDR3 protein: CSARPDRSSYEQYF. The CDR3 DNA reads TGCAGTGCTAGACCCGACAGGAGCTCCTACGAGCAGTACTTC.

Many counts were recorded for this clonotype. The chain carries TRBV6-2 or TRBV6-3 and TRBJ2-1, with TRBD2 matching 7 bases. The ends lost 7 bases at V and 2 bases at J; junction bases unmatched: 8. Germline lookup yields CDR1 MNHEY and CDR2 SVGEGT. The CDR3 is made up of 15 amino acids. The CDR3 region is CASTTPSGPYNEQFF. The DNA of the CDR3 is TGTGCCAGCACAACCCCTAGCGGCCCCTACAATGAGCAGTTCTTC.

This clonotype was detected ten times or more. The V and J genes are TRBV24-1 and TRBJ1-1; no reliable D call. The germline V gene encodes CDR1 KGHDR and CDR2 SFDVKD. This CDR3 has 14 amino acids. The V end was cut by 5 bases, the J end by 1 base, with 10 bases between. The CDR3 spells CATSVGYGNTEAFF. In DNA form, the CDR3 reads TGTGCCACCAGTGTCGGGTACGGGAACACTGAAGCTTTCTTT.

This clonotype was counted many times. V and J are TRBV7-2 and TRBJ2-3, with 12 nucleotides matching TRBD2. Germline-derived CDR1 and CDR2 are SGHTA and FQGNSA. The CDR3 covers 15 residues. V lost 5 bases and J lost 4; bases outside the gene matches: 4. The DNA of the CDR3 is TGTGCCAGCAGCCCTAGCGGGAGGGGCGCAGATACGCAGTATTTT. This sequence encodes CASSPSGRGADTQYF.

The rearrangement joins TRBV13 to TRBJ2-1; 13 nucleotides align to TRBD2. J was trimmed by 8 bases and V by 5 bases; bases with no gene match: 6. This CDR3 spans 15 amino acids. The germline gives CDR1 PRHDT, CDR2 FYEKMQ (reference sequence). CDR3 DNA: TGTGCCAGCAGCCCCGGGACTAGCGGGATTCATGAGCAGTTCTTC. Amino acid sequence: CASSPGTSGIHEQFF.

The sample holds many counts of this clonotype. This chain connects TRBV6-1 to TRBJ1-1; D is unresolved. Germline loops: CDR1 MNHNS, CDR2 SASEGT. The CDR3 consists of 13 residues. V lost 10 bases and J lost 0, with 12 bases in between. CDR3 in DNA: TGTGCCACCTCGGACGGAATGAACACTGAAGCTTTCTTT. Residues: CATSDGMNTEAFF.

The chain employs TRBV28 and TRBJ2-2; the D call may be TRBD1 or TRBD2 (6 bases each). Deletions cut 6 bases from V and 7 bases from J, with 9 bases between. CDR3 length: 12 residues. Germline V gene lookup returns CDR1 MDHEN and CDR2 SYDVKM. The CDR3 region is CASRRGVGELFF. The CDR3 DNA reads TGTGCCAGCAGGAGGGGGGTCGGGGAGCTGTTTTTT.

This clonotype was found a few times. The chain joins TRBV20-1 to TRBJ2-2, with no clear D. The germline V gene has CDR1 DFQATT and CDR2 SNEGSKA (reference sequence). The CDR3 has 14 residues. V was trimmed by 6 bases and J by 0 bases, leaving 11 bases between them. CDR3: CSATIATNTGELFF. CDR3 nucleotides: TGCAGTGCGACGATCGCGACGAACACCGGGGAGCTGTTTTTT.

This clonotype was picked up many times. The chain is built from TRBV12-3 or TRBV12-4 and TRBJ1-1; a weak D match, TRBD1 (5 bases). This CDR3 is built from 13 residues. Trimming removed 6 bases from V and 8 bases from J, with 16 bases in between. The CDR3: CASSAPNRLEAFF. The CDR3 DNA sequence: TGTGCCAGCAGCGCCCCCAACAGGTTAGAAGCTTTCTTT.

In this sample, this clonotype turned up many times. V and J are TRBV3-1 and TRBJ2-1, with 9 bases fitting TRBD1. V lost 0 bases to trimming and J lost 7 bases; unmatched junction nucleotides: 10. This CDR3 is 17 amino acids long. Germline-derived CDR1 and CDR2 are LGHDT and YNNKEL (reference sequence). CDR3 residues: CASSQEGGTGLANEQFF. The CDR3 bases are TGTGCCAGCAGCCAAGAGGGGGGGACAGGGCTAGCAAATGAGCAGTTCTTC.

This clonotype has a handful of counts. The chain couples TRBV24-1 to TRBJ2-7, with D perhaps matching TRBD1 (5 bases). The V gene lost 5 bases and the J gene lost 12 bases, with 19 bases spanning the gap. Germline V CDR1 and CDR2: KGHDR, SFDVKD. The CDR3 loop spans 13 amino acids. As DNA, the CDR3 is TGTGCCACCAGTGCAGGGCAGGGTAAGAGGTGGTACTTC. Its translation is CATSAGQGKRWYF.

The chain recombines TRBV11-2 with TRBJ2-1; D is ambiguous. The CDR3 has 13 residues. Germline V gene sequence: CDR1 SGHAT, CDR2 FQNNGV. V shed 2 bases and J shed 10 bases, with 12 bases lying between them. The CDR3 nucleotides read TGTGCCAGCAGCTTAAGTGAGTCAAGAGAGCAGTTCTTC. Residues: CASSLSESREQFF.

This clonotype was counted many times. This rearrangement joins TRBV12-3 or TRBV12-4 to TRBJ1-1, with TRBD1 as a possible D gene (5 bases). V was cut by 2 bases and J by 1 base, with 20 bases left in between. This CDR3 has 18 residues. The CDR3 protein is CASSLKPGGLTRNTEAFF. The CDR3 nucleotides are TGTGCCAGCAGTTTAAAGCCCGGGGGACTTACCAGGAACACTGAAGCTTTCTTT.

The chain has TRBV7-6 and TRBJ1-4, with D hard to call. The CDR3 consists of 13 residues. Per the germline V gene, CDR1 is SGHVS and CDR2 is FNYEAQ. Trimming removed 1 base at V and 6 bases at J, with 6 bases between. The CDR3 coding sequence is TGTGCCAGCAGCTTAGTAGAGGATGAAAAACTGTTTTTT. This encodes CASSLVEDEKLFF.

The gene calls are TRBV13 and TRBJ1-3; D is unclear. The ends were cut back, 2 bases at V and 0 bases at J, with 17 bases in the middle. The CDR3 consists of 18 residues. Germline V CDR1 and CDR2: PRHDT, FYEKMQ (reference sequence). This chain's CDR3 is CASSLSPFFVGSGNTIYF. In DNA form, the CDR3 reads TGTGCCAGCAGCTTAAGTCCTTTCTTTGTTGGCTCTGGAAACACCATATATTTT.